This T cell receptor (beta chain) was profiled in a study of response to subunit inactivated influenza vaccine (dated by TCRdb to the late 2010s). General notes on the study: To follow how T cells responded to a trivalent subunit inactivated influenza vaccine, the researchers relied on deep quantitative profiling of the T cell receptor repertoire. Overall results and qualifications from the work: According to the authors, only a limited number of new T cells may be recruited by each seasonal influenza vaccination.

This clonotype occurred a few times. The specificity of this receptor is unknown. The record has no base qualities; no much larger clone is one base away. The germline V gene gives CDR1 as SGHTA and CDR2 as FQGNSA. V has 2 bases trimmed and J has 0 bases trimmed; junction bases matching no gene number 16. Inclusive of the bounding cysteine and phenylalanine, the CDR3 is 22 residues long. The read is trimmed to its CDR3 DNA, 66 bases read in frame from base 1. The library was built by means of RT-PCR. TCRdb records Illumina HiSeq 2500 as the sequencer. TCRdb applied fastp at Q25 and MiXCR to the public reads, then kept only in-frame beta chains. Rows with one shared CDR3 protein collapse into an entry with the most common genes and DNA. The sample data list over 800,000 distinct CDR3 sequences, and 21% of these were observed just once. Together, the top ten hold about 10% of the sample.

The sequencing here drew on PBMCs from blood, taken approximately 5 days after vaccination. The sequence derives from a man aged 50 to 59 who received an inactivated influenza vaccine. Donor details come from another sample of the same person, matched by shared clones. Rearrangement joined TRBV7-2 to TRBJ2-3, and 14 junction bases match TRBD2. The nucleotides read TGTGCCAGCAGCTTATTTTACGGGGGGGGACTAGCGGGAGACAAGAGCACAGATACGCAGTATTTT. Its product reads: CASSLFYGGGLAGDKSTDTQYF.